The rows below give T cell receptor beta chains drawn from one sample of a study of regulatory T cells in long-lasting Graves disease. TCRdb recomputed calls from the multiplex PCR reads with MiXCR, one row per CDR3 protein. The sample carries 350,000 to 500,000 distinct CDR3 sequences, less than 20% recorded once. These records were also assigned to another study, of T cells in Graves' hyperthyroidism and ophthalmopathy.

The material was peripheral blood mononuclear cells (PBMCs), obtained at new diagnosis, from a patient treated with antithyroid drugs. The receptors come from a woman aged 25 to 39 with Graves disease. Each CDR3 is given with its conserved first and last residue. D genes are given only for firm matches. The size field is filled for only some rows; it gives once, few, many or a size class.

V gene	J gene	D gene	clone size	CDR3 DNA	CDR3 protein
TRBV25-1	TRBJ2-3	NA	few	TGTGCCAGCAGTGAATATTTGGACGGAAGGACGATTAAAGGCACAGATACGCAGTATTTT	CASSEYLDGRTIKGTDTQYF
TRBV7-2	TRBJ2-1	NA	many	TGTGCCAGCAGCTCGCCTCGGGGGAGTCGTCCGAACAATGAGCAGTTCTTC	CASSSPRGSRPNNEQFF
TRBV12-3/TRBV12-4	TRBJ2-2	TRBD2	NA	TGTGCCAGCAGGGTAACCGGGACTAGCGGGAGGACTAACACCGGGGAGCTGTTTTTT	CASRVTGTSGRTNTGELFF
TRBV9	TRBJ2-2	NA	many	TGTGCCAGCAATGCAGGGGTCGGGGAGCTGTTTTTT	CASNAGVGELFF
TRBV9	TRBJ2-2	TRBD2	few	TGTGCCAGCAGCATCCGGACTAGCGGGAGTACCGGGGAGCTGTTTTTT	CASSIRTSGSTGELFF
TRBV28	TRBJ2-3	NA	many	TGTGCCAGCAGTTTATCTAGCCCGAGCACAGATACGCAGTATTTT	CASSLSSPSTDTQYF
TRBV28	TRBJ2-1	TRBD2	many	TGTGCCAGCAGTTTACTCGCGGGAGGGGGCGATGAGCAGTTCTTC	CASSLLAGGGDEQFF
TRBV27	TRBJ2-7	TRBD2	few	TGTGCCAGCAGTTCTAGCGGGAGAAACTACGAGCAGTACTTC	CASSSSGRNYEQYF
TRBV15	TRBJ2-7	TRBD1	NA	TGTGCCACCAGCCACCGGGACAGTACCTACGAGCAGTACTTC	CATSHRDSTYEQYF
TRBV4-1	TRBJ2-3	NA	few	TGCGCCAGCAGCCCCTCTTATCGGGGCACGGATACGCAGTATTTT	CASSPSYRGTDTQYF
TRBV18	TRBJ2-1	NA	many	TGTGCCAGCTCACGTGGAGACAGGTCTTACAATGAGCAGTTCTTC	CASSRGDRSYNEQFF
TRBV30	TRBJ2-7	TRBD1	NA	TGTGCCTGGAGTCCGCCAGGGACAGGGCCCTACGAGCAGTACTTC	CAWSPPGTGPYEQYF
TRBV20-1	TRBJ1-1	NA	many	TGCAGTGCGATGACCGATAACACTGAAGCTTTCTTT	CSAMTDNTEAFF
TRBV5-1	TRBJ2-3	NA	few	TGCGCCAGCAGCTTATGGGAGGACACAGATACGCAGTATTTT	CASSLWEDTDTQYF
TRBV18	TRBJ2-3	NA	few	TGTGCCAGCTCACCAAGGGCGGAATCGTTCACAGATACGCAGTATTTT	CASSPRAESFTDTQYF
TRBV28	TRBJ2-3	TRBD2	many	TGTGCCAGCAGTTCCCCGGGGAGCGGGAGCCCAGATACGCAGTATTTT	CASSSPGSGSPDTQYF
TRBV28	TRBJ1-1	NA	NA	TGTGCCAGCAGTCTTCTCGTGGGGGTTCCGGGAACTGAAGCTTTCTTT	CASSLLVGVPGTEAFF
TRBV7-9	TRBJ1-1	NA	NA	TGTGCCACCCGGGACACTAATCTGAACACTGAAGCTTTCTTT	CATRDTNLNTEAFF
TRBV29-1	TRBJ2-2	NA	few	TGCAGCGTTTACCGAGCTGAGAACACCGGGGAGCTGTTTTTT	CSVYRAENTGELFF
TRBV28	TRBJ2-4	TRBD2	many	TGTGCCAGCAGCGGGGGACTAGCGTTTCTAGCCAAAAACATTCAGTACTTC	CASSGGLAFLAKNIQYF
TRBV20-1	TRBJ2-1	TRBD2	few	TGCAGTGCAGAAATAACCGGGACTACCGTCTACAATGAGCAGTTCTTC	CSAEITGTTVYNEQFF
TRBV4-1	TRBJ1-2	NA	few	TGCGCCAGCAGCCAATCTTTGACAGCATTTGATGGCTACACCTTC	CASSQSLTAFDGYTF
TRBV4-2	TRBJ2-3	NA	many	TGTGCCAGCAGCCAAGCGGGGAGAACAGATACGCAGTATTTT	CASSQAGRTDTQYF
TRBV29-1	TRBJ1-1	NA	NA	TGCAGCGTTAGAGGTAGGTTGGCCCCGGACACTGAAGCTTTCTTT	CSVRGRLAPDTEAFF
TRBV28	TRBJ2-1	NA	few	TGTGCCAGCAGTTTAGTTATCTCCTACAATGAGCAGTTCTTC	CASSLVISYNEQFF
TRBV15	TRBJ2-5	NA	NA	TGTGCCACCAGCAGAAAACCGTCGGACAGAGAGAAAGAGACCCAGTACTTC	CATSRKPSDREKETQYF
TRBV6-2/TRBV6-3	TRBJ2-7	TRBD2	NA	TGTGCCAGCAGTCTCTACGAGGGAGGGGACGAGCAGTACTTC	CASSLYEGGDEQYF
TRBV15	TRBJ2-7	NA	many	TGTGCCACCAGCAGAGGATATCAGGGGCTCTCCTACGAGCAGTACTTC	CATSRGYQGLSYEQYF
TRBV3-1	TRBJ1-1	NA	many	TGTGCCAGCAGCTATACAGGGTGGGGCACTGAAGCTTTCTTT	CASSYTGWGTEAFF
TRBV7-2	TRBJ2-2	TRBD2	many	TGTGCCAGCAGCTTGCCAGGGACTAGCGGGAGTAACACCGGGGAGCTGTTTTTT	CASSLPGTSGSNTGELFF
TRBV2	TRBJ2-4	NA	many	TGTGCCAGCATCCTAAAGGAGGGGGGGGAAAACATTCAGTACTTC	CASILKEGGENIQYF
TRBV11-2	TRBJ1-6	NA	many	TGTGCCAGCAGCTTAATCAGGGACCCCCTCCACTTT	CASSLIRDPLHF
TRBV7-9	TRBJ2-3	TRBD2	few	TGTGCCAGCAGTTTTCCGACTAGCAGGAGAACAGATACGCAGTATTTT	CASSFPTSRRTDTQYF
TRBV11-2	TRBJ1-1	NA	many	TGTGCCAGCAGCTCGATTAGGACAGCGTATGAAGCTTTCTTT	CASSSIRTAYEAFF
TRBV6-4	TRBJ2-1	NA	NA	TGTGCCAGCAGTGACGACGGTGTAAACAATGAGCAGTTCTTC	CASSDDGVNNEQFF
TRBV28	TRBJ1-4	NA	NA	TGTGCCAGCAGTTCCTCAGGGATCCCCTCCGCTAATGAAAAACTGTTTTTT	CASSSSGIPSANEKLFF
TRBV27	TRBJ2-7	NA	many	TGTGCCAGCAGTTCTGGGCCCGCCAGAGAGCAGTACTTC	CASSSGPAREQYF
TRBV5-1	TRBJ1-1	TRBD1	many	TGCGCCAGCAGCTCGGGACAGGGATGGAACACTGAAGCTTTCTTT	CASSSGQGWNTEAFF
TRBV20-1	TRBJ2-4	NA	many	TGCAGTGCCCCAACGGGCAGGGCCGGAAACATTCAGTACTTC	CSAPTGRAGNIQYF
TRBV28	TRBJ2-7	TRBD2	NA	TGTGCCAGCAGTTTATTTGTGACTAGCGGGAGTGGGGGGTCCTACGAGCAGTACTTC	CASSLFVTSGSGGSYEQYF
TRBV6-2/TRBV6-3	TRBJ2-3	NA	many	TGTGCCAGCAGTTACCAGGAAGATACGCAGTATTTT	CASSYQEDTQYF
TRBV7-3	TRBJ2-5	TRBD2	many	TGTGCCAGCAGCTTAGGCGGGACTAGCGGACAAGAGACCCAGTACTTC	CASSLGGTSGQETQYF
TRBV5-1	TRBJ1-6	NA	few	TGCGCCAGCAGCAGGACAGAAAAGCAGAGAAGGTCACCCCTCCACTTT	CASSRTEKQRRSPLHF
TRBV2	TRBJ1-2	NA	many	TGTGCCAGCACTTCAGGAAACTATGGCTACACCTTC	CASTSGNYGYTF